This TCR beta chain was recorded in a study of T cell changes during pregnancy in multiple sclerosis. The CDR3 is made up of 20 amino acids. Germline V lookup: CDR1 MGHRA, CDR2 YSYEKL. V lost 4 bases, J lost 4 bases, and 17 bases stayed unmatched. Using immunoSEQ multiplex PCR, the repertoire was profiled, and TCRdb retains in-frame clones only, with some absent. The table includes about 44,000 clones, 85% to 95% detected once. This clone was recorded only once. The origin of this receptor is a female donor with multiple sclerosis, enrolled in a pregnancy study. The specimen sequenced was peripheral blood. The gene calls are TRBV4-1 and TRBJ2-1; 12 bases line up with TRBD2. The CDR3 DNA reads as TGCGCCAGCAGCCCCCAACAGGTATATCTAGCGGGAGGGATATACAATGAGCAGTTCTTC. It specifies CASSPQQVYLAGGIYNEQFF.